The rows below give T cell receptor beta chains drawn from one sample of a study of ipilimumab plus nivolumab after autologous stem cell transplantation. Only in-frame clones appear in the TCRdb table, and some are missing; sequencing was by immunoSEQ multiplex PCR. Of 15,000 to 20,000 clones detected, roughly 71% appear once; the ten largest clones hold around 20%. The source was PBMCs, collected in a trial of ipilimumab plus nivolumab as post-transplant consolidation. The receptor source for this set is a male donor with diffuse large B-cell lymphoma. The conserved cysteine and the conserved F or W are not part of the CDR3 here. Expanded clones are given a class, and other clones once, few, many or no size at all.

CDR3,J,size,V
AWEGGAGNQPQH,TRBJ1-5,.,TRBV30
ASNPGQGNNYEQY,TRBJ2-7,few,TRBV19
AISEGSGRFYEQY,TRBJ2-7,.,TRBV10-3
AWSSGGNTGELF,TRBJ2-2,.,TRBV30
ASSPLEVRGKQY,TRBJ2-7,.,TRBV7-2
ASSLGLAGVGEQF,TRBJ2-1,.,TRBV5-1
ASSQRDLSYNEQF,TRBJ2-1,.,TRBV27
ARLGWQGVGYEQY,TRBJ2-7,.,TRBV2
ASSLVGRGRAWETQY,TRBJ2-5,.,TRBV7-2
ASASRDTPYEQY,TRBJ2-7,.,TRBV7-2
ASSPRTGNYGYT,TRBJ1-2,.,TRBV19
ASSEEGSANYGYT,TRBJ1-2,.,TRBV2
ASSSADGFYGYT,TRBJ1-2,.,TRBV27
AISDRSGRGPSGEQY,TRBJ2-7,few,TRBV10-3
ASSPPAGLNTEAF,TRBJ1-1,once,TRBV18
ASSYSGGVDEQF,TRBJ2-1,.,TRBV7-2
ASSRTGDNTEAF,TRBJ1-1,.,TRBV18
ASSPGQFGYT,TRBJ1-2,.,TRBV14
ASSMDRGRNEQF,TRBJ2-1,.,TRBV11-1
SVEVSDNSPLH,TRBJ1-6,.,TRBV29-1
ASSPSGLAGGNEQF,TRBJ2-1,.,TRBV5-1
ASRDPGQVNTGELF,TRBJ2-2,.,TRBV19